The 3 T cell receptor beta chains below were found in one sample sequenced in a study of T cell clones after liver transplantation. Method: immunoSEQ multiplex PCR; TCRdb's copy keeps in-frame clones and lacks some. Of under 60,000 clones detected, around 70% appear once; the ten largest clones hold approximately 10%. The specimen was CD4+ T cells from blood, collected at the 22-month timepoint. These receptors were collected from a human patient who received a liver transplant. Some T cells may be supplied by the graft donor.

This clone was observed a few times. The junction differs from germline at one of its ends, possibly a read error. The chain combines TRBV27 with TRBJ2-1; D is unresolved. This CDR3 region has 13 residues. Germline V lookup: CDR1 MNHEY, CDR2 SMNVEV (reference sequence). CDR3 bases: TGTGCCAGCAGTTCGTCCGCTCAGGTGGGTGGACTCTTC. This encodes CASSSSAQVGGLF.

The chain recombines TRBV4-1 with TRBJ1-5, with no clear D. The CDR3 extends over 15 amino acids. The V end was cut by 0 bases, the J end by 9 bases, with 15 bases between. Germline CDR1 reads MGHRA; CDR2 reads YSYEKL. The CDR3 DNA reads TGCGCCAGCAGCCAAGAGAGGTGGCTCAGAGGGCCCCAGCATTTT. It encodes CASSQERWLRGPQHF.

The V and J genes are TRBV4-2 and TRBJ1-4; 7 positions match TRBD1. The CDR3 extends over 15 amino acids. Germline CDR1 reads LGHNA; CDR2 reads YNFKEQ. Trimming at V came to 4 bases and at J to 4 bases, leaving 6 bases not matched to a gene. The CDR3 is CASSLGQQHNEKLFF. The CDR3 DNA reads as TGTGCCAGCAGCCTGGGACAGCAGCATAATGAAAAACTGTTTTTT.